This T cell receptor (beta chain) was obtained from a study of chemoradiotherapy in HPV16-positive cancers. Study information: A couple of HPV16-positive patients' cells yielded candidate HPV-specific clones and common motifs. Findings of the study overall: HPV-specific T cells were functionally defined from only a couple of HPV16-positive patients.

Germline V gene sequence: CDR1 KGHSH, CDR2 LQKENI. The CDR3 totals 13 residues. With 8 bases removed from V and 0 bases from J, the gap between germline ends came to 10 bases. Comment on this clone: Its antigen is currently unknown.

Some clones are missing from TCRdb's copy, which holds only in-frame ones; the method was immunoSEQ multiplex PCR. Of 9,500 to 15,000 clones in the sample, roughly 78% are singletons; the top ten hold 2% to 2.5%. Samples were taken several times over chemoradiotherapy. The origin of this receptor is a human donor with HPV-associated anogenital cancer. The chain is built from TRBV18 and TRBJ1-1; D remains ambiguous. Specimen collection occurred from a patient who underwent chemoradiotherapy. The CDR3 here is CASQGGMNTEAFF. The DNA of the CDR3 is TGTGCCAGCCAAGGTGGCATGAACACTGAAGCTTTCTTT.